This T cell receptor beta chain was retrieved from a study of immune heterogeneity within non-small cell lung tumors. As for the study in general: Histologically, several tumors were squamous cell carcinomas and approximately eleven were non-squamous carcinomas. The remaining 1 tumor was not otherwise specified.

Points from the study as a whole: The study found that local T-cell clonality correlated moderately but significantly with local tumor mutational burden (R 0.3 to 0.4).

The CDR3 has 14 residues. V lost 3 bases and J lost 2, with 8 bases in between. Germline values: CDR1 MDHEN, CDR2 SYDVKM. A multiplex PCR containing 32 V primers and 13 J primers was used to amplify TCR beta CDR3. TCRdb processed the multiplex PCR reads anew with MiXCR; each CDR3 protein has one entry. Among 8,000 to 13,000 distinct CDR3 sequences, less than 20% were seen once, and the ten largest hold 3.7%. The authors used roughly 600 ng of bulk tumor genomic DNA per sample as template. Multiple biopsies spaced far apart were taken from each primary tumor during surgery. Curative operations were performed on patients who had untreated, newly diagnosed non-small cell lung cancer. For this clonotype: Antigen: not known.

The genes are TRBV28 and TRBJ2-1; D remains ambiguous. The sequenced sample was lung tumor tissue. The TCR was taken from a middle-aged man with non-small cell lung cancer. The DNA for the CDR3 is TGTGCCAGCAGTTTCCTCTCTACCTACAATGAGCAGTTCTTC. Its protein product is CASSFLSTYNEQFF.